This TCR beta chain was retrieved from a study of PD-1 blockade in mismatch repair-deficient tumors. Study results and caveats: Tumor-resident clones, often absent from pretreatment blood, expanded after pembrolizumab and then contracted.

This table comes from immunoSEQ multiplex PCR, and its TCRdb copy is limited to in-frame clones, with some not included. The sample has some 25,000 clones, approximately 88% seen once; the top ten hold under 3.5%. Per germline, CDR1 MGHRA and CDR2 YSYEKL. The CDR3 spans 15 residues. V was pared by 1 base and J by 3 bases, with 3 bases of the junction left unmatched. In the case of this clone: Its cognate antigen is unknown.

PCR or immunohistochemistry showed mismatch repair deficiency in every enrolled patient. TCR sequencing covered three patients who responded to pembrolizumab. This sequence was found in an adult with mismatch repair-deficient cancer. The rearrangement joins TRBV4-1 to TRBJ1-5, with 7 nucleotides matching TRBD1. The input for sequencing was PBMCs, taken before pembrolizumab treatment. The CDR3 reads CASSQATGDNQPQHF. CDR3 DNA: TGCGCCAGCAGCCAAGCCACAGGGGACAATCAGCCCCAGCATTTT.